This T cell receptor beta chain was sequenced during a study of Ad26.COV2.S vaccination and SARS-CoV-2 variants. Study details: Ad26.COV2.S, an intramuscular injection, was given once or twice 56 days apart.

Treatment here: around 19 received Ad26.COV2.S at low or high dose, single or two shots; several received placebo; per-sample allocation not given. Sample collection was performed on day 63 after the first vaccine or placebo injection. Trimming removed 10 bases from V and 5 bases from J; junction bases left unmatched: 13. CDR1 and CDR2 (germline): LNHDA, SQIVND (reference sequence). This CDR3 region has 14 residues. Generated by immunoSEQ multiplex PCR, the TCRdb table keeps only in-frame clones and is missing some. The table shows 300,000 to 400,000 clones, with around 83% occurring only once. The clonotype was recovered from a person aged 18-60 years who received the Ad26.COV2.S COVID-19 vaccine or a placebo. Specimen: peripheral blood, collected in a trial of Ad26.COV2.S vaccine versus placebo. The chain carries TRBV19 and TRBJ2-5; TRBD2 matches at 7 bases. The CDR3 DNA is TGTGCCACGGGGAGGGGTGACTTGGGCGAGACCCAGTACTTC. It codes for CATGRGDLGETQYF.